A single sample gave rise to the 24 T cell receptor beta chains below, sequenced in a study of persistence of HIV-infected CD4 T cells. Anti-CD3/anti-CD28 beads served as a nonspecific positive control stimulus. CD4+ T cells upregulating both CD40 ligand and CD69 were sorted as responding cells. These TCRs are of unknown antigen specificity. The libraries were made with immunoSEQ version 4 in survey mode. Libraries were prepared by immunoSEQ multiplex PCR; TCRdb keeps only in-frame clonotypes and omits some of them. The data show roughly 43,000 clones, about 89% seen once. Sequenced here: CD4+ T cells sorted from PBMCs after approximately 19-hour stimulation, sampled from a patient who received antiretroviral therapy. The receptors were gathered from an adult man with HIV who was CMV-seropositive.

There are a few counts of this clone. The CDR3 DNA reads as TGTGCCAGCACTAAGGACAGGGCTGAAAAACTGTTTTTT. Translated: CASTKDRAEKLFF. The chain combines TRBV2 with TRBJ1-4, with 8 bases lining up with TRBD1. Looked up from germline, CDR1 is SNHLY and CDR2 is FYNNEI. This CDR3 spans 13 amino acids. V lost 7 bases and J lost 7; bases outside the gene matches: 5.

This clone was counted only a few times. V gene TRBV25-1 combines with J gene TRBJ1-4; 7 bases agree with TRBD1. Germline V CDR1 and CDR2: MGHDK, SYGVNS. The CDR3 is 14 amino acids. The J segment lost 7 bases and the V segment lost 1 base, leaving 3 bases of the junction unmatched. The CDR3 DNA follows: TGTGCCAGCAGTGAATCGACAGGGCGTGAAAAACTGTTTTTT. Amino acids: CASSESTGREKLFF.

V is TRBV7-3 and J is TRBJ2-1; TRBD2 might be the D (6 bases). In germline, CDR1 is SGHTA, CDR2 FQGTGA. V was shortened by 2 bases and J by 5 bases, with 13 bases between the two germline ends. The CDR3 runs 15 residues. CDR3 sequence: CASSLAVAENNEQFF. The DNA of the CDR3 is TGTGCCAGCAGCTTAGCGGTAGCGGAGAACAATGAGCAGTTCTTC. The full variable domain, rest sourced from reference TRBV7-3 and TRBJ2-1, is GAGVSQTPSNKVTEKGKYVELRCDPISGHTALYWYRQSLGQGPEFLIYFQGTGAADDSGLPNDRFFAVRPEGSVSTLKIQRTERGDSAVYLCASSLAVAENNEQFFGPGTRLTVL.

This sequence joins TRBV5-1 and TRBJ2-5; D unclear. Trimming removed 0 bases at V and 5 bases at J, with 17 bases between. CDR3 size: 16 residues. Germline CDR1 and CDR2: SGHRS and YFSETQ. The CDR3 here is CASSLAAKGRWETQYF. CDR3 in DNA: TGCGCCAGCAGCTTGGCCGCTAAGGGAAGGTGGGAGACCCAGTACTTC.

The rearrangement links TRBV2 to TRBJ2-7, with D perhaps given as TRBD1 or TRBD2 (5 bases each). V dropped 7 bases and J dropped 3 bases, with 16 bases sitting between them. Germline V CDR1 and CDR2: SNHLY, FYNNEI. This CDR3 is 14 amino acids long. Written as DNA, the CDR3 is TGTGCCAGCAAGGGGAGCGTCGGAATCTACGAGCAGTACTTC. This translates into CASKGSVGIYEQYF.

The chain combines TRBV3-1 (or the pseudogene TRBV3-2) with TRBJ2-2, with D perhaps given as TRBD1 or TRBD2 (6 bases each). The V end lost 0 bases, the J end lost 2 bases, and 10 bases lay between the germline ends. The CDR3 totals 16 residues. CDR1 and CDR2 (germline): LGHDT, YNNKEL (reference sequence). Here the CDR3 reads CASSQDTGANTGELFF. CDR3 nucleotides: TGTGCCAGCAGCCAAGACACGGGGGCAAACACCGGGGAGCTGTTTTTT.

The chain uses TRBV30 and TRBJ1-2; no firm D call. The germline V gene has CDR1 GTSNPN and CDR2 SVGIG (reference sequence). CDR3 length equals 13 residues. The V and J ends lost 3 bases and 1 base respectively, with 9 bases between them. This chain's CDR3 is CAWSPNINYGYTF. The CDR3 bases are TGTGCCTGGAGCCCCAATATTAACTATGGCTACACCTTC.

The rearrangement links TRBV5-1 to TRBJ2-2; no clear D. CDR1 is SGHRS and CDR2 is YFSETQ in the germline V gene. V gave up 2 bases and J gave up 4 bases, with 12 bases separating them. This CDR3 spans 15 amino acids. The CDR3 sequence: CASSFVARRTGELFF. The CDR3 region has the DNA TGCGCCAGCAGCTTCGTCGCCAGGCGCACCGGGGAGCTGTTTTTT. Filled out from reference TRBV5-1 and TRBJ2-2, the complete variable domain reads KAGVTQTPRYLIKTRGQQVTLSCSPISGHRSVSWYQQTPGQGLQFLFEYFSETQRNKGNFPGRFSGRQFSNSRSEMNVSTLELGDSALYLCASSFVARRTGELFFGEGSRLTVL.

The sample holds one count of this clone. The CDR3 is CASRLRVSNQPQHF. The CDR3 nucleotides are TGTGCCAGCAGGCTCAGGGTCAGCAATCAGCCCCAGCATTTT. The chain uses TRBV2 and TRBJ1-5, with a tentative D call TRBD1 (5 bases). Trimming took off 6 bases at V and 1 base at J, with 10 bases between the two ends. CDR3 length equals 14 residues. The germline V gene has CDR1 SNHLY and CDR2 FYNNEI.

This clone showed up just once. CDR3 nucleotide sequence: TGTGCCAGCAGCTTAGGGGGCTCCTACAATGAGCAGTTCTTC. Its translation is CASSLGGSYNEQFF. This chain connects TRBV11-3 to TRBJ2-1; D unresolved. CDR1 SGHNT and CDR2 YENEEA come from the germline V gene. V shed 1 base and J shed 0 bases, with 4 bases lying between them. The CDR3 extends over 14 amino acids.

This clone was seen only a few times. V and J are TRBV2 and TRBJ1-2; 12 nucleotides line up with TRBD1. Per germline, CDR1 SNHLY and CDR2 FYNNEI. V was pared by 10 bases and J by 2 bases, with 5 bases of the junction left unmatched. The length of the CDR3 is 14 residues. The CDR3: CATTGTGGNYGYTF. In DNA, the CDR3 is TGTGCCACCACTGGGACAGGGGGCAACTATGGCTACACCTTC.

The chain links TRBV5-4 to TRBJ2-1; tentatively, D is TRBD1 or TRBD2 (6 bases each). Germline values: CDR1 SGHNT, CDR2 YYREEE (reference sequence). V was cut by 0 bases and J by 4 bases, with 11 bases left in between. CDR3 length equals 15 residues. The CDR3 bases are TGTGCCAGCAGCTTGGGGGGGGCCCCATACAATGAGCAGTTCTTC. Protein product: CASSLGGAPYNEQFF. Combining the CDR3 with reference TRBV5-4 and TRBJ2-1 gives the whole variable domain ETGVTQSPTHLIKTRGQQVTLRCSSQSGHNTVSWYQQALGQGPQFIFQYYREEENGRGNFPPRFSGLQFPNYSSELNVNALELDDSALYLCASSLGGAPYNEQFFGPGTRLTVL.

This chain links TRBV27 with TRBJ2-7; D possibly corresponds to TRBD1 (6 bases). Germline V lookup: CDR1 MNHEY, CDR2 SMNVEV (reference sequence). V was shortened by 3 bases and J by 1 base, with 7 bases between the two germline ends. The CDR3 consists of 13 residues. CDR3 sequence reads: CASSFQGSYEQYF. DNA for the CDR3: TGTGCCAGCAGTTTTCAGGGGTCCTACGAGCAGTACTTC.

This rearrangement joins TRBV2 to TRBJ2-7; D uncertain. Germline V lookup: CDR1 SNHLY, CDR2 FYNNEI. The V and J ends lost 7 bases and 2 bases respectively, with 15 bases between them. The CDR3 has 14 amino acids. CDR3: CASNILGSPYEQYF. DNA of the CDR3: TGTGCCAGCAATATCCTAGGGTCCCCCTACGAGCAGTACTTC.

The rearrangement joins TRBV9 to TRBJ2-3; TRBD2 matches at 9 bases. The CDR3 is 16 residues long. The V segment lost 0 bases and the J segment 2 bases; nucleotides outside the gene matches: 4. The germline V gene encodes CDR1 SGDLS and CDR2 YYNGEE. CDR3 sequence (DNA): TGTGCCAGCAGCGTAGGCCCTAGCGGGAACACAGATACGCAGTATTTT. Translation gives CASSVGPSGNTDTQYF.

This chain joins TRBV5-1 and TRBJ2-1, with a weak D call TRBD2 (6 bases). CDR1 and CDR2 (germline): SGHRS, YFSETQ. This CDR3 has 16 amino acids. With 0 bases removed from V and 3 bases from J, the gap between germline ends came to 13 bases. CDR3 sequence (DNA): TGCGCCAGCAGCTTGGGGACTAAAGAACACTACAATGAGCAGTTCTTC. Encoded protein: CASSLGTKEHYNEQFF.

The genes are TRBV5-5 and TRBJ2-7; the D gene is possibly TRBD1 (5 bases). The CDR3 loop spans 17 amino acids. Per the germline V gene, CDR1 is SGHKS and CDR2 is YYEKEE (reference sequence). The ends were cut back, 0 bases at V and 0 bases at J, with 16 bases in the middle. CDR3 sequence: CASSLAPESGSSYEQYF. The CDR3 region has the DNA TGTGCCAGCAGCTTGGCTCCCGAGTCAGGGTCCTCCTACGAGCAGTACTTC.

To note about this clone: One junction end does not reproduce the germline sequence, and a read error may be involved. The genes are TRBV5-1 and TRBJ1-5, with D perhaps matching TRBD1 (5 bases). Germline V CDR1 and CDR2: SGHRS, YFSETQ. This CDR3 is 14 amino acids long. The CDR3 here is CARSGGGSNQPQHF. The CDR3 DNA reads TGCGCCCGCAGCGGGGGGGGTAGCAATCAGCCCCAGCATTTT. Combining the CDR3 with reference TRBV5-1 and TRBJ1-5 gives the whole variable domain KAGVTQTPRYLIKTRGQQVTLSCSPISGHRSVSWYQQTPGQGLQFLFEYFSETQRNKGNFPGRFSGRQFSNSRSEMNVSTLELGDSALYLCARSGGGSNQPQHFGDGTRLSIL.

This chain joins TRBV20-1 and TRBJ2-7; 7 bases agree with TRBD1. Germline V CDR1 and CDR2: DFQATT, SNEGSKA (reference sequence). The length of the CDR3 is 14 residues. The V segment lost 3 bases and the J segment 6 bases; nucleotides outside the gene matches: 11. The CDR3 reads CSASHGDSRPEQYF. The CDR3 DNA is TGCAGTGCTAGTCACGGGGACAGTCGCCCCGAGCAGTACTTC.

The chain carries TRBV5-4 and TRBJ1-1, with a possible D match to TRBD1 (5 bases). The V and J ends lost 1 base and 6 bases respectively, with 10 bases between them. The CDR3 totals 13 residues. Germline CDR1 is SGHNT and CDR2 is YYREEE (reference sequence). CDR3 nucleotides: TGTGCCAGCAGCTTGATGGGGACCTCTGAAGCTTTCTTT. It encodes CASSLMGTSEAFF.

CDR3 DNA sequence: TGCGCCAGCAGCCAAGGCGGCCCGGCGGGAACCAATCAGCCCCAGCATTTT. Translation: CASSQGGPAGTNQPQHF. The chain couples TRBV4-1 to TRBJ1-5; D unclear. CDR3 length equals 17 residues. The germline V gene has CDR1 MGHRA and CDR2 YSYEKL. Trimming removed 1 base at V and 3 bases at J, with 16 bases between.

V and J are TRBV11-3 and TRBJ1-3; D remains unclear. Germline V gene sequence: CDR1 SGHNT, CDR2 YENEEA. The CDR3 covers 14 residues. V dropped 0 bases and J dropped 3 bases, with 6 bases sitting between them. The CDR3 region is CASSLEGVGNTIYF. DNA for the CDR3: TGTGCCAGCAGCTTAGAAGGAGTTGGAAACACCATATATTTT.

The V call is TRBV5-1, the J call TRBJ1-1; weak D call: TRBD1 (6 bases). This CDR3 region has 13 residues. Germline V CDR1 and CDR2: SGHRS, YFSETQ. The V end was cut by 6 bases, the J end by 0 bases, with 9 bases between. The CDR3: CASTGTLNTEAFF. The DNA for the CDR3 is TGCGCCAGCACCGGGACATTGAACACTGAAGCTTTCTTT.

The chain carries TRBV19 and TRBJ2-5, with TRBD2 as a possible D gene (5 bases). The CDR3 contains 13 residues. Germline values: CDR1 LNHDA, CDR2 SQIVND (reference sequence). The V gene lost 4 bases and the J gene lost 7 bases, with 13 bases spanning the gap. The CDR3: CASSRAFEGTQYF. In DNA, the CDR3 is TGTGCCAGTAGTAGGGCTTTCGAGGGGACCCAGTACTTC. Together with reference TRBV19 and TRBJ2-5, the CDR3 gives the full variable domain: DGGITQSPKYLFRKEGQNVTLSCEQNLNHDAMYWYRQDPGQGLRLIYYSQIVNDFQKGDIAEGYSVSREKKESFPLTVTSAQKNPTAFYLCASSRAFEGTQYFGPGTRLLVL.